The 28 T cell receptor beta chains presented below share a single source sample, sequenced in a study of T-cell memory formation after mild COVID-19. Using its own MiXCR run on the 5' RACE reads, TCRdb lists one record per CDR3 protein. The sample includes 250,000 to 300,000 distinct CDR3 sequences, 15% to 20% seen only once; the top ten take 22%. Sequencing was done on a sample of PBMCs or a T cell subset sorted from them (not recorded which). The origin of the receptors is a man between 18 and 35 years old who had mild COVID-19 (a few samples of this study predate the infection). Cell type and time point are not known.

V and J are TRBV12-3 or TRBV12-4 and TRBJ1-2, with D unresolved. CDR3 length equals 12 residues. Trimming took 6 bases from V and 9 from J, leaving 14 bases between them. The CDR3 bases are TGTGCCAGCAGCTACGCCTCTTATAGCTACACCTTC. This gives the protein CASSYASYSYTF.

The rearrangement joins TRBV6-2 or TRBV6-3 to TRBJ2-1; D uncertain. The CDR3 spans 13 residues. CDR1 and CDR2 (germline): MNHEY, SVGEGT. The V end lost 8 bases, the J end lost 3 bases, and 11 bases lay between the germline ends. The DNA of the CDR3 is TGTGCCAGCTCTGGGGTGGACTACAATGAGCAGTTCTTC. This sequence encodes CASSGVDYNEQFF.

This chain connects TRBV5-1 to TRBJ1-4, with 11 bases fitting TRBD1. The CDR3 contains 14 residues. The germline V gene encodes CDR1 SGHRS and CDR2 YFSETQ. V lost 0 bases and J lost 10; bases outside the gene matches: 2. The CDR3 protein is CASSLGTGGGKLFF. In DNA, the CDR3 is TGCGCCAGCAGCTTGGGGACAGGGGGCGGAAAACTGTTTTTT.

In this sample, this clonotype turned up a few times. J is TRBJ2-3 and V is TRBV12-3 or TRBV12-4, with TRBD2 as a possible D gene (6 bases). Trimming stripped 8 bases from V and 4 bases from J, with 13 bases between. The CDR3 loop spans 13 amino acids. The CDR3 protein is CASAGSGPDTQYF. The CDR3 DNA follows: TGTGCCAGCGCGGGGTCAGGGCCAGATACGCAGTATTTT.

This clonotype has only a few counts. The rearrangement uses TRBV6-2 or TRBV6-3 and TRBJ2-3; D may be TRBD1 (6 bases). V was pared by 7 bases and J by 2 bases, with 13 bases between. CDR1 MNHEY and CDR2 SVGEGT come from the germline V gene. This CDR3 region has 14 residues. DNA of the CDR3: TGTGCCAGCACCCAAGGGGGATACACAGATACGCAGTATTTT. Its protein is CASTQGGYTDTQYF.

The V gene is TRBV13, the J gene TRBJ2-7; D unclear. Trimming removed 4 bases at V and 9 bases at J, with 25 bases between. Germline values: CDR1 PRHDT, CDR2 FYEKMQ (reference sequence). CDR3 length equals 16 residues. The CDR3 DNA is TGTGCCAGCAGCTCGTCGGCAATACGGACCCCCATGAGGCAGTACTTC. Translation gives CASSSSAIRTPMRQYF.

The chain has TRBV6-6 and TRBJ2-7; possibly TRBD1 or TRBD2 for D (5 bases each). Germline V gene data show CDR1 as MNHNY and CDR2 as SVGAGI (reference sequence). CDR3 length: 14 residues. V was clipped by 7 bases and J by 3 bases, with 16 bases between them. The CDR3 region is CASKPRGEYYEQYV. The CDR3 bases are TGTGCCAGCAAACCACGAGGGGAATACTACGAGCAGTACGTC.

The chain couples TRBV20-1 to TRBJ2-7; 8 bases map to TRBD1. The V segment lost 6 bases and the J segment 1 base; nucleotides outside the gene matches: 11. The CDR3 consists of 15 residues. CDR1 is DFQATT, CDR2 SNEGSKA, per germline (reference sequence). CDR3 region: CSARASTGASYEQYF. CDR3 bases: TGCAGTGCCCGCGCTTCGACAGGGGCTTCCTACGAGCAGTACTTC.

CDR3 sequence reads: CASSFWVAGDTDTQYF. In nucleotides, the CDR3 is TGTGCCAGCAGCTTCTGGGTAGCGGGGGACACAGATACGCAGTATTTT. V usage is TRBV7-2 and J usage is TRBJ2-3; 9 nucleotides agree with TRBD2. The CDR3 spans 16 residues. Germline V gene sequence: CDR1 SGHTA, CDR2 FQGNSA. V shed 3 bases and J 2 bases; nucleotides not matched to a gene: 6.

This clonotype was seen a handful of times. The V call is TRBV5-6, the J call TRBJ1-1; 9 bases are shared with TRBD1. The CDR3 runs to 15 residues. Trimming at V came to 4 bases and at J to 5 bases, leaving 9 bases not matched to a gene. Germline assignment: CDR1 SGHDT and CDR2 YYEEEE. The DNA for the CDR3 is TGTGCCAGCAGCCCCGGACAGGGGATAAGGACTGAAGCTTTCTTT. It translates to CASSPGQGIRTEAFF.

This clonotype has just a few counts. The chain employs TRBV11-1 and TRBJ2-7; a possible D gene is TRBD1 (5 bases). Germline values: CDR1 SGHAT, CDR2 FQDESV (reference sequence). This CDR3 is built from 15 residues. The V gene lost 1 base and the J gene lost 7 bases, with 17 bases spanning the gap. CDR3 region: CASSLGVRTWDEQYF. The CDR3 DNA reads TGTGCCAGCAGCTTAGGAGTTAGGACATGGGATGAGCAGTACTTC.

This clonotype has a count of ten or more. This rearrangement joins TRBV4-2 to TRBJ2-1; 8 nucleotides agree with TRBD2. V gave up 1 base and J gave up 9 bases; unmatched junction bases: 11. CDR3 length: 16 amino acids. Germline assignment: CDR1 LGHNA and CDR2 YNFKEQ. In DNA form, the CDR3 reads TGTGCCAGCAGCCAAGGAGGAGCGGGGGTTCTGGGTGAGCAGTTCTTC. Its protein is CASSQGGAGVLGEQFF.

This rearrangement joins TRBV6-5 to TRBJ1-5; D not certain. The CDR3 consists of 13 residues. Germline V gene data show CDR1 as MNHEY and CDR2 as SVGAGI. V lost 6 bases and J lost 6, with 12 bases in between. CDR3 residues: CASSPLAGQPQHF. The CDR3 coding sequence is TGTGCCAGCAGCCCTCTGGCTGGTCAGCCCCAGCATTTT.

The chain links TRBV7-2 to TRBJ1-5; the match to TRBD1 covers 7 bases. This CDR3 is built from 14 residues. The trim removed 6 bases at V and 3 bases at J, leaving 5 bases unmatched. Germline loops: CDR1 SGHTA, CDR2 FQGNSA. The CDR3 DNA reads as TGTGCCAGCAGTCGAGGGACAGTCAATCAGCCCCAGCATTTT. Protein product: CASSRGTVNQPQHF.

CDR3 DNA sequence: TGTGCCAGCAGCTCGGGACAGCAACGCACCGGGGAGCTGTTTTTT. Its translation is CASSSGQQRTGELFF. V gene TRBV7-9 combines with J gene TRBJ2-2, with 7 bases matching TRBD1. This CDR3 comprises 15 residues. V lost 4 bases, J lost 4 bases, and 6 bases stayed unmatched. CDR1 SEHNR and CDR2 FQNEAQ come from the germline V gene (reference sequence).

This clonotype was seen many times. This chain joins TRBV5-1 and TRBJ2-4, with 7 bases aligning to TRBD1. The CDR3 covers 15 residues. V dropped 0 bases and J dropped 8; count of bases not matched to a gene: 8. From germline, CDR1 is SGHRS and CDR2 YFSETQ. The CDR3 protein is CASSLEVGTVDIQYF. CDR3 DNA sequence: TGCGCCAGCAGCTTGGAGGTCGGGACAGTTGACATTCAGTACTTC.

This clonotype was counted at least ten times. The J gene is TRBJ2-1, the V gene TRBV11-1, with D possibly matching TRBD1 (7 bases). CDR3 length equals 20 residues. V was clipped by 4 bases and J by 8 bases, with 33 bases between them. From germline, CDR1 is SGHAT and CDR2 FQDESV (reference sequence). The CDR3 DNA reads TGTGCCAGCAGCTCCGACAGGGAGGCACGGGGGAGAAAGAGGTCCGATGAGCAGTTCTTC. Encoded protein: CASSSDREARGRKRSDEQFF.

The chain couples TRBV20-1 to TRBJ2-7; tentatively, D is TRBD2 (6 bases). The ends were cut back, 0 bases at V and 1 base at J, with 13 bases in the middle. This CDR3 spans 15 amino acids. Germline V gene sequence: CDR1 DFQATT, CDR2 SNEGSKA (reference sequence). As DNA, the CDR3 is TGCAGTGCTAGAGATCTTGGGACTTTGTCCTACGAGCAGTACTTC. It is translated as CSARDLGTLSYEQYF.

V gene TRBV5-4 combines with J gene TRBJ2-5; TRBD2 might be the D (5 bases). V shed 3 bases and J shed 5 bases, with 14 bases lying between them. The CDR3 covers 14 residues. Germline V gene sequence: CDR1 SGHNT, CDR2 YYREEE (reference sequence). CDR3 DNA sequence: TGTGCCAGCAGCTCTGGACGACCGGGGGAGACCCAGTACTTC. It specifies CASSSGRPGETQYF.

At least ten counts were recorded for this clonotype. The chain joins TRBV29-1 to TRBJ2-2, with TRBD1 as a possible D gene (6 bases). Germline V gene sequence: CDR1 SQVTM, CDR2 ANQGSEA. Trimming left V 5 bases short and J 4 bases short, with 14 bases between. The CDR3 runs to 14 residues. CDR3 nucleotide sequence: TGCAGCGTTACCTGGGACACTCCCACCGGGGAGCTGTTTTTT. Translated, it gives CSVTWDTPTGELFF.

This clonotype has only a few counts. The chain employs TRBV4-3 and TRBJ2-3, with a tentative D call TRBD2 (7 bases). Trimming pared 0 bases from V and 9 bases from J, leaving 22 bases between. Germline CDR1 reads LGHNA; CDR2 reads YSLEER. This CDR3 region has 17 residues. The CDR3 bases are TGCGCCAGCAGCCAAGATCAACCCGGGGGGCCTCTCACAACGCAGTATTTT. This gives the protein CASSQDQPGGPLTTQYF.

The genes are TRBV20-1 and TRBJ2-1, with 10 bases fitting TRBD1. The CDR3 runs 15 residues. Germline assignment: CDR1 DFQATT and CDR2 SNEGSKA (reference sequence). The J segment lost 6 bases and the V segment lost 5 bases, leaving 10 bases of the junction unmatched. In nucleotides, the CDR3 is TGCAGTGCTCGGCCCCCCGGGACAGGGGTCAATGAGCAGTTCTTC. Translated: CSARPPGTGVNEQFF.

This clonotype appeared a few times. The CDR3 spells CASSYSIGNSNQPQHF. CDR3 sequence (DNA): TGTGCCAGCAGTTACTCGATTGGAAATAGCAATCAGCCCCAGCATTTT. This sequence joins TRBV6-6 and TRBJ1-5, with D unclear. The CDR3 consists of 16 residues. Between the trimmed V and J ends, which lost 0 bases and 0 bases, there was a span of 9 bases. Germline CDR1 MNHNY, CDR2 SVGAGI (reference sequence).

Turning to this clonotype: One end of the junction does not line up with germline, which may come from a read error. The rearrangement links TRBV7-7 to TRBJ2-1; 7 bases agree with TRBD1. CDR1 is SSHAT, CDR2 FNYEAQ, per germline (reference sequence). CDR3 length: 12 residues. The CDR3 coding sequence is TGTGCTAGCAGCTCTACAGGGGTTGAATGGTTCTTC. Protein: CASSSTGVEWFF. Looking up the rest from reference TRBV7-7 and TRBJ2-1 gives the full variable domain: GAGVSQSPRYKVTKRGQDVTLRCDPISSHATLYWYQQALGQGPEFLTYFNYEAQPDKSGLPSDRFSAERPEGSISTLTIQRTEQRDSAMYRCASSSTGVEWFFGPGTRLTVL.

This rearrangement joins TRBV20-1 to TRBJ2-7; TRBD1 matches 7 bases. This CDR3 spans 15 amino acids. The germline V gene has CDR1 DFQATT and CDR2 SNEGSKA (reference sequence). The V gene end was trimmed by 1 base and the J gene end by 3 bases; junction bases not matched to a gene: 9. This CDR3 reads CSARVVQGLGYEQYF. For the CDR3, the DNA is TGCAGTGCTAGAGTTGTACAGGGGTTAGGCTACGAGCAGTACTTC.

This clonotype was seen more than once but under ten times. The CDR3 DNA follows: TGTGCCAGCAGCCAGGAATCCTCCTATAATTCACCCCTCCACTTT. This sequence encodes CASSQESSYNSPLHF. The chain links TRBV2 to TRBJ1-6; the D is unclear. The CDR3 has 15 amino acids. CDR1 is SNHLY and CDR2 is FYNNEI in the germline V gene. Trimming left V 6 bases short and J 0 bases short, with 9 bases between.

This clonotype was detected only a few times. The CDR3 DNA follows: TGTGCCAGCATTCTCGCAGATACGCAGTATTTT. Translation: CASILADTQYF. This rearrangement joins TRBV2 to TRBJ2-3; D uncertain. Germline V gives CDR1 SNHLY, CDR2 FYNNEI. The CDR3 loop spans 11 amino acids. The V gene lost 7 bases and the J gene lost 4 bases, with 6 bases spanning the gap.

The chain has TRBV6-6 and TRBJ2-1, with D perhaps TRBD2 (5 bases). The V and J ends lost 2 bases and 9 bases respectively, with 8 bases between them. Germline loops: CDR1 MNHNY, CDR2 SVGAGI (reference sequence). This CDR3 region has 12 residues. DNA for the CDR3: TGTGCCAGCAGTTACATCGAGGGTGAGCAGTTCTTC. Its translation is CASSYIEGEQFF.